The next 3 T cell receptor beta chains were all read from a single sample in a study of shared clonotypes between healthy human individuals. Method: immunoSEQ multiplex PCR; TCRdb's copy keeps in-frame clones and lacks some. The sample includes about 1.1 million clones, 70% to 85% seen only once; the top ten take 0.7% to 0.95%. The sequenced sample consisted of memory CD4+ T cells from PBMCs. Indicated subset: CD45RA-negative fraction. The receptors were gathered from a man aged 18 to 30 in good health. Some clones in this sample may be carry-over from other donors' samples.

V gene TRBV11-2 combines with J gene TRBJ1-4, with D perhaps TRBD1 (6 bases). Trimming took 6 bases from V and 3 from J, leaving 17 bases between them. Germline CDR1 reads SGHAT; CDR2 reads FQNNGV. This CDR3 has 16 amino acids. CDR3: CASRRGRGPANEKLFF. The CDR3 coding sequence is TGTGCCAGCAGGAGGGGCAGGGGACCTGCTAATGAAAAACTGTTTTTT.

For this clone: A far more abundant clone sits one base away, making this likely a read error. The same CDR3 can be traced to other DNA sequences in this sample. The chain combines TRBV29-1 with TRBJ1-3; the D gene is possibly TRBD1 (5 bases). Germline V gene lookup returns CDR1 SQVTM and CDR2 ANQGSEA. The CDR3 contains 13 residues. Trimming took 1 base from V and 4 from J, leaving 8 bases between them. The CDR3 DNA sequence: TGCAGCGTTGAAGTGGGACTGGGAAACACCATATATTTT. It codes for CSVEVGLGNTIYF.

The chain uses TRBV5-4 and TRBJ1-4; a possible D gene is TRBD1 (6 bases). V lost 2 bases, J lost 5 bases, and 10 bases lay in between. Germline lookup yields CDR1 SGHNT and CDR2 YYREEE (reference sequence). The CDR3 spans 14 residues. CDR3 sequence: CASSFGGRNEKLFF. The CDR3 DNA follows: TGTGCCAGCAGCTTTGGGGGGCGAAATGAAAAACTGTTTTTT.